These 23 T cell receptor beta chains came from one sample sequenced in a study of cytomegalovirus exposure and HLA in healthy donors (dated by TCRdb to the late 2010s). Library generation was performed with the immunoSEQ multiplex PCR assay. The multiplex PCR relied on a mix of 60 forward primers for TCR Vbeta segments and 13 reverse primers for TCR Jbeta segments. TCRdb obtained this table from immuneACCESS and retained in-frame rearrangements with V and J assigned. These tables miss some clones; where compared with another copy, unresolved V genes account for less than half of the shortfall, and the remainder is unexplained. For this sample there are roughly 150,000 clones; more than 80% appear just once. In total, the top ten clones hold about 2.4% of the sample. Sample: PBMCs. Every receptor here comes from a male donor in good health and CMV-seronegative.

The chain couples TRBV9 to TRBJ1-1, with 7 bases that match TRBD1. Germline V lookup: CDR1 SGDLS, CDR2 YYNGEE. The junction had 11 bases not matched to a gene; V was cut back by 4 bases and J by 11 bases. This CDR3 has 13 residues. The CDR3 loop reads CASSRVGQAAAFF. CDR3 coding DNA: TGTGCCAGCAGCAGGGTTGGACAGGCTGCTGCTTTCTTT.

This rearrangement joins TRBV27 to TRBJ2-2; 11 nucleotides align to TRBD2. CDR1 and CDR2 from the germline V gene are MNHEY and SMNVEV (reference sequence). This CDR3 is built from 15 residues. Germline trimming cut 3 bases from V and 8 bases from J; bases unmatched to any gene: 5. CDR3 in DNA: TGTGCCAGCAGTTTCACTAGCGGGAGAGAAGGGGAGCTGTTTTTT. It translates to CASSFTSGREGELFF.

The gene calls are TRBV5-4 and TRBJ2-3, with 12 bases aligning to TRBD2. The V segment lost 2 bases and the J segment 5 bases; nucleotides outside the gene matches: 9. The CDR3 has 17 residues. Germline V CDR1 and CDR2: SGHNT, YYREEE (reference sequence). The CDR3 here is CASSFTPTSGGEDTQYF. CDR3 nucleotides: TGTGCCAGCAGCTTCACACCGACTAGCGGGGGTGAAGATACGCAGTATTTT.

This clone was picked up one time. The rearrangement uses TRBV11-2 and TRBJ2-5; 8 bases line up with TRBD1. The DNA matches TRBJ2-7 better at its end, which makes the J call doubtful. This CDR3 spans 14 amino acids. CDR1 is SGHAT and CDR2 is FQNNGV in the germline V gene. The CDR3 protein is CASSRGQGLYEQYF. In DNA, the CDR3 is TGTGCCAGCAGCAGAGGACAGGGCCTCTACGAGCAGTACTTC.

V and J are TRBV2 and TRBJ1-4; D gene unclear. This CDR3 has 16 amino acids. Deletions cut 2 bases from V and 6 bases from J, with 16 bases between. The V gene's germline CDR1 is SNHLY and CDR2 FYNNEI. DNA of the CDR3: TGTGCCAGCAGTGAAATTTCGGGGTTTAAGGATGAAAAACTGTTTTTT. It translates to CASSEISGFKDEKLFF. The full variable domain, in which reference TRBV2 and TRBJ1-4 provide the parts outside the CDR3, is EPEVTQTPSHQVTQMGQEVILRCVPISNHLYFYWYRQILGQKVEFLVSFYNNEISEKSEIFDDQFSVERPDGSNFTLKIRSTKLEDSAMYFCASSEISGFKDEKLFFGSGTQLSVL.

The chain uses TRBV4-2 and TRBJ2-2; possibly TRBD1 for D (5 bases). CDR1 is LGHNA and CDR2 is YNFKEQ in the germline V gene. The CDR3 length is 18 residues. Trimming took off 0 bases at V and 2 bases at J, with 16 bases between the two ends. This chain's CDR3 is CASSQDQGGGFNTGELFF. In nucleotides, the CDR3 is TGTGCCAGCAGCCAAGATCAGGGCGGCGGATTCAACACCGGGGAGCTGTTTTTT.

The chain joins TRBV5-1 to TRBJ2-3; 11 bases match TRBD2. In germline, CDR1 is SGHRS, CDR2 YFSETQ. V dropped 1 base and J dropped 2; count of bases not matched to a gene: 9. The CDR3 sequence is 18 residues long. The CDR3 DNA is TGCGCCAGCAGCTTGTGGGGGACTAGCGGAACTATCACAGATACGCAGTATTTT. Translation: CASSLWGTSGTITDTQYF. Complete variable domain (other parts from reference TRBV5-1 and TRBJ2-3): KAGVTQTPRYLIKTRGQQVTLSCSPISGHRSVSWYQQTPGQGLQFLFEYFSETQRNKGNFPGRFSGRQFSNSRSEMNVSTLELGDSALYLCASSLWGTSGTITDTQYFGPGTRLTVL.

The CDR3 sequence is CASSSIETEQFF. For the CDR3, the DNA is TGTGCCAGCTCCTCAATTGAAACAGAGCAGTTCTTC. The chain uses TRBV18 and TRBJ2-1; D gene uncertain. This CDR3 is 12 amino acids long. Germline values: CDR1 KGHSH, CDR2 LQKENI. Trimming removed 6 bases from V and 10 bases from J, with 13 bases in between.

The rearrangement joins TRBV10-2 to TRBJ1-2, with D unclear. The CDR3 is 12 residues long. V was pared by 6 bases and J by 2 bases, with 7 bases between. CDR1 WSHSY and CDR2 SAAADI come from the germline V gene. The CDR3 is CASRRENYGYTF. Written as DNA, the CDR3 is TGCGCCAGCAGGAGAGAAAACTATGGCTACACCTTC.

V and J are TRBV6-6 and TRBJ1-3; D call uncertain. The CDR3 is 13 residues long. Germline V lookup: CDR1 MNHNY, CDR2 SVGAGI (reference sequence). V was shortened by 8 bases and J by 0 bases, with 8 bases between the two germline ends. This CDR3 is CASAHGSGNTIYF. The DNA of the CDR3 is TGTGCCAGCGCCCACGGCTCTGGAAACACCATATATTTT.

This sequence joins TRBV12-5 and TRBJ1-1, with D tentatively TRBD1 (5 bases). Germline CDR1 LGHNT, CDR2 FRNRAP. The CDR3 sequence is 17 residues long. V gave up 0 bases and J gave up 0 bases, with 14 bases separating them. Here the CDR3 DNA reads TGTGCTAGTGGTTTGGTAATAAGTAACAGGATGAACACTGAAGCTTTCTTT. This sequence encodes CASGLVISNRMNTEAFF.

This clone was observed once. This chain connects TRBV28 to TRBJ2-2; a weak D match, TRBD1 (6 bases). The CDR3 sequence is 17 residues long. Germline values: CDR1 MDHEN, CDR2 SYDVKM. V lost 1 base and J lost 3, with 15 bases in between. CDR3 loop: CASSLLGRGGDTGELFF. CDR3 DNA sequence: TGTGCCAGCAGTTTATTGGGCAGGGGTGGAGACACCGGGGAGCTGTTTTTT.

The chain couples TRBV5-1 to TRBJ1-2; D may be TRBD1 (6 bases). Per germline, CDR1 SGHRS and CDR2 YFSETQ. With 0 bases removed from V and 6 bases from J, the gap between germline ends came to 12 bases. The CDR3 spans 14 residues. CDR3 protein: CASSLALQGDGYTF. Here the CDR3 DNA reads TGCGCCAGCAGCTTGGCCTTACAGGGAGATGGCTACACCTTC.

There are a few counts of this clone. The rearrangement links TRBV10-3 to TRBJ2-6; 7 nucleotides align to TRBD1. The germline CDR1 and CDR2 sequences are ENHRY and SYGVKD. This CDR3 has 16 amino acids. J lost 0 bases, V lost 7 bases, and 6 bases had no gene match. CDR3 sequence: CAITGTALSGANVLTF. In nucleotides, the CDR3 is TGTGCCATCACGGGGACAGCCCTCTCTGGGGCCAACGTCCTGACTTTC.

The CDR3, as DNA: TGTGCCAGCAGTCCGCAGGGCGTTGGAAACACCATATATTTT. This translates into CASSPQGVGNTIYF. V gene TRBV28 combines with J gene TRBJ1-3; maybe TRBD1 (5 bases). Germline V gene sequence: CDR1 MDHEN, CDR2 SYDVKM. The CDR3 totals 14 residues. With 5 bases removed from V and 3 bases from J, the gap between germline ends came to 11 bases.

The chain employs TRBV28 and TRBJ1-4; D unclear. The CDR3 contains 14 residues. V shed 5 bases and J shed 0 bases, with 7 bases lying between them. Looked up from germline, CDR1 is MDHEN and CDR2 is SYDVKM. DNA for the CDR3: TGTGCCAGCAGTACACCCCCAACTAATGAAAAACTGTTTTTT. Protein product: CASSTPPTNEKLFF.

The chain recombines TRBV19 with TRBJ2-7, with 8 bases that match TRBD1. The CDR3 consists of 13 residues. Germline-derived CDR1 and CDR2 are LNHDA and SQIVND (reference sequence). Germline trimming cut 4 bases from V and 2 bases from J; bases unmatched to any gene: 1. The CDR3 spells CASSTTGAYEQYF. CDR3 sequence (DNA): TGTGCCAGTAGTACGACAGGGGCCTACGAGCAGTACTTC.

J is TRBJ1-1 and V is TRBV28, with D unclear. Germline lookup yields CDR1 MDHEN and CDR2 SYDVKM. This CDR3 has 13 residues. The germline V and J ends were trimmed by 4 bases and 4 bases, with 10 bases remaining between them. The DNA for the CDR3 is TGTGCCAGCAGTTCGGTAATGCGCACTGAAGCTTTCTTT. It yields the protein CASSSVMRTEAFF.

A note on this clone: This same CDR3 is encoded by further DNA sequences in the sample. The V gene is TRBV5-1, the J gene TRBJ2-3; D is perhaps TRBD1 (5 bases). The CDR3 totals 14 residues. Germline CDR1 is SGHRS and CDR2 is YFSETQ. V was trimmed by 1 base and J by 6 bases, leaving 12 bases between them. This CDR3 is CASSLTGVGDTQYF. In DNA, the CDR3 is TGCGCCAGCAGCTTGACAGGTGTTGGGGATACGCAGTATTTT.

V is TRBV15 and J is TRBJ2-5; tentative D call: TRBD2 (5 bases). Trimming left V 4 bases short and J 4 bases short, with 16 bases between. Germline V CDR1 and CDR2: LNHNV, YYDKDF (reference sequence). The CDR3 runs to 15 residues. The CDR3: CATSTRAVVGETQYF. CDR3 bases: TGTGCCACCAGCACGCGGGCGGTAGTTGGAGAGACCCAGTACTTC.

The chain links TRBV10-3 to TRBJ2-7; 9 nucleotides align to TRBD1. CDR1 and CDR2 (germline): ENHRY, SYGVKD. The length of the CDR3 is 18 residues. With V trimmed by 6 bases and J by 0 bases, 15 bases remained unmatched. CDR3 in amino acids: CAIRPGQGEKKSSYEQYF. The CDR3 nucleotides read TGTGCCATCAGACCGGGACAGGGTGAAAAAAAGAGCTCCTACGAGCAGTACTTC.

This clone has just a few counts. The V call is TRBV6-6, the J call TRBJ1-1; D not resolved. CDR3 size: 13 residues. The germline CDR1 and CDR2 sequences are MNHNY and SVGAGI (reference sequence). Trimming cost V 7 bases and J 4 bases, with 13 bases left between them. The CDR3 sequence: CASNPGRVTEAFF. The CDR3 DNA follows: TGTGCCAGCAACCCTGGGAGGGTCACTGAAGCTTTCTTT.

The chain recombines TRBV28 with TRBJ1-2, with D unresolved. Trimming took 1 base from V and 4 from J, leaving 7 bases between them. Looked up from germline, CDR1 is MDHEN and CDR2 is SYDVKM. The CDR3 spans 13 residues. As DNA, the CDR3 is TGTGCCAGCAGTTTATTGGGCCCCTATGGCTACACCTTC. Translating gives CASSLLGPYGYTF.